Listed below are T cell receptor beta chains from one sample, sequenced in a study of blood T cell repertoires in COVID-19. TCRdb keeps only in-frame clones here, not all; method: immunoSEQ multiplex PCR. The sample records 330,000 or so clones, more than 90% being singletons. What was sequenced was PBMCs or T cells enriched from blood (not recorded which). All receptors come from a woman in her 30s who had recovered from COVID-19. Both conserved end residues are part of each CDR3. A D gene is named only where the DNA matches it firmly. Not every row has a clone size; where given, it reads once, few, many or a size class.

TGTGCCAGCAGTGCCCCGGGGTCTTTCAGGTTCGAGCAGTACTTC CASSAPGSFRFEQYF . . TRBJ2-7 15 TRBV6-2/TRBV6-3
TGTGCCAGCAGTTACGAGGGACAGCACACCGGGGAGCTGTTTTTT CASSYEGQHTGELFF . TRBD1 TRBJ2-2 15 TRBV6-2/TRBV6-3
TGTGCCAGCAGCTCAGGCGGGGGACTAGCGGCGGCATACGAGCAGTACTTC CASSSGGGLAAAYEQYF . TRBD2 TRBJ2-7 17 TRBV13
TGTGCCAGCAGCCCCCGGAGGGATCAGCCCCAGCATTTT CASSPRRDQPQHF . . TRBJ1-5 13 TRBV12-3/TRBV12-4
TGTGCCAGCAGCCCCCGACTAGGAACCTACGAGCAGTACTTC CASSPRLGTYEQYF . . TRBJ2-7 14 TRBV7-2
TGTGCCAGCAGTTTAGGGGCGGAGGGAGCGAATGAGCAGTTCTTC CASSLGAEGANEQFF once . TRBJ2-1 15 TRBV28
TGTGCCAGCAGGTCGGAGGTGAACACTGAAGCTTTCTTT CASRSEVNTEAFF . . TRBJ1-1 13 TRBV2
TGTGCCAGCAGTTTAGAGTGGGGGACAGGAGCCTACGAGCAGTACTTC CASSLEWGTGAYEQYF once TRBD1 TRBJ2-7 16 TRBV28
TGTGCCAGCAGCCAAGTCCAATCAGGGTCCCGCACAGATACGCAGTATTTT CASSQVQSGSRTDTQYF . . TRBJ2-3 17 TRBV3-1/TRBV3-2
TGTGCCAGCAGCCGATACCTTCGGACAGGCCAACGGGGAAACACCATATATTTT CASSRYLRTGQRGNTIYF . TRBD1 TRBJ1-3 18 TRBV14
TGCGCCAGCAGCGACCGGACAGGGGAGTATACTGAAGCTTTCTTT CASSDRTGEYTEAFF . TRBD1 TRBJ1-1 15 TRBV4-3
TGTGCCAGCAGTTTCCGGACAGGGGGGTTGGAGACCCAGTACTTC CASSFRTGGLETQYF . TRBD1 TRBJ2-5 15 TRBV28
TGTGCCAGCAGCCCAGGGACTAGCGGAGATACGCAGTATTTT CASSPGTSGDTQYF . TRBD2 TRBJ2-3 14 TRBV7-3
TGTGCCAGCAGCGTAGGGCGATTGTATGGCGGGAGAAGCACAGATACGCAGTATTTT CASSVGRLYGGRSTDTQYF . TRBD2 TRBJ2-3 19 TRBV9
TGTGCCAGCAGCCAAACGGGTGGCTACTACAATGAGCAGTTCTTC CASSQTGGYYNEQFF once . TRBJ2-1 15 TRBV7-3
TGTGCCAGCAGGGGGGACTTAGCCAAAAACATTCAGTACTTC CASRGDLAKNIQYF . . TRBJ2-4 14 TRBV6-5
TGTGCCGGGGGGGAGCATAATTCACCCCTCCACTTT CAGGEHNSPLHF . . TRBJ1-6 12 TRBV6-6
TGCGCCAGCAGCGCATACAGGACAAACACTGAAGCTTTCTTT CASSAYRTNTEAFF . . TRBJ1-1 14 TRBV5-1
TGTGCCAGCAGTTACTCTTCAGAGGGCTATGGCTACACCTTC CASSYSSEGYGYTF . . TRBJ1-2 14 TRBV6-5
TGTGCCAGCAGCTTAGCGCCGGCTAGCGGGGGGCTGAGCACCCAGTACTTC CASSLAPASGGLSTQYF . TRBD2 TRBJ2-5 17 TRBV7-2